This note documents a single T cell receptor beta chain sequence. Its antigen remains unknown. This CDR3 region has 12 residues. Trimming removed 5 bases from V and 7 bases from J, with 9 bases in between. Looked up from germline, CDR1 is SGHAT and CDR2 is FQNNGV. The sample originates from a study of shared clonotypes between healthy human individuals. Overall study findings and caveats: As a rule, naive subsets had a larger estimated richness than memory subsets. A few donors had 5% to 6% of their naive CD4 clonotypes in common.

In the original processing: Filtering differed, since immunoSEQ gave only junction sequences and no quality scores. TCRdb keeps only in-frame clones here, not all; method: immunoSEQ multiplex PCR. V and J calls and clone size follow that table, whereas D and trimming were derived from the DNA. The table records under 2,500,000 clones, about 94% of them present only once. The chain recombines TRBV11-2 with TRBJ2-1; no reliable D call. The specimen was naive CD4+ T cells sorted from blood. Subset indicated: CD45RA+ positively selected. The receptor was derived from a man aged 18 to 29 in good health. CDR3 in amino acids: CASSQDTNEQFF. CDR3 nucleotides: TGTGCCAGCAGCCAAGATACGAATGAGCAGTTCTTC.